One T cell receptor beta chain is described in this entry. The length of the CDR3 is 13 residues. The germline CDR1 and CDR2 sequences are LGHDT and YNNKEL (reference sequence). The V and J ends lost 5 bases and 0 bases respectively, with 8 bases between them. This entry is derived from a study of blood T cell repertoires in COVID-19. In the study overall: PBMCs, B-cell-depleted T cells, or T cells were the source of the cDNA or gDNA that made up the material.

Generated by immunoSEQ multiplex PCR, the TCRdb table keeps only in-frame clones and is missing some. This sample has approximately 150,000 clones, with 84% found just once. The sample comprised peripheral blood. This chain uses TRBV3-1 (or the pseudogene TRBV3-2) with TRBJ2-7, with a tentative D call TRBD2 (5 bases). This receptor was identified in a human donor in a cohort sampled during active COVID-19. CDR3 bases: TGTGCCAGCAGCGCGGGCCCCTCCTACGAGCAGTACTTC. Its protein is CASSAGPSYEQYF.